A single sample gave rise to the 26 T cell receptor beta chains below, sequenced in a study of Tregs in tolerant kidney transplant recipients. Generated by immunoSEQ multiplex PCR, the TCRdb table keeps only in-frame clones and is missing some. The sample records about 240,000 clones, approximately 84% being singletons. The sample was CD4+ T cells from blood. Receptors originate from a human donor in good health.

This rearrangement joins TRBV6-5 to TRBJ1-2, with D unclear. Trimming removed 4 bases at V and 8 bases at J, with 8 bases between. The CDR3 has 11 residues. CDR1 MNHEY and CDR2 SVGAGI come from the germline V gene. The CDR3 DNA reads TGTGCCAGCAGTTCGCCGGAGGGCTACACCTTC. It specifies CASSSPEGYTF.

Only a few counts were recorded for this clone. The V call is TRBV7-8, the J call TRBJ1-2; no reliable D call. V was clipped by 0 bases and J by 8 bases, with 10 bases between them. CDR1 and CDR2 from the germline V gene are SGHVS and FQNEAQ. There are 13 residues in the CDR3. The CDR3 sequence: CASSLAGFGGYTF. DNA for the CDR3: TGTGCCAGCAGCTTAGCAGGGTTTGGAGGCTACACCTTC.

The V gene is TRBV5-1, the J gene TRBJ2-3, with D perhaps matching TRBD2 (6 bases). CDR1 and CDR2 (germline): SGHRS, YFSETQ. V lost 4 bases and J lost 3, with 12 bases in between. The CDR3 extends over 14 amino acids. The CDR3 coding sequence is TGCGCCAGCAGCCTGATGGGGGGAACAGATACGCAGTATTTT. Its protein is CASSLMGGTDTQYF.

The chain joins TRBV12-5 to TRBJ2-1; the match to TRBD2 covers 10 bases. The CDR3 covers 16 residues. Trimming removed 0 bases from V and 6 bases from J; junction bases left unmatched: 5. Germline-derived CDR1 and CDR2 are LGHNT and FRNRAP. The CDR3 sequence is CASGLVLAGLGNEQFF. CDR3 DNA: TGTGCTAGTGGTTTGGTACTAGCGGGACTAGGCAATGAGCAGTTCTTC.

This rearrangement joins TRBV5-1 to TRBJ2-5, with TRBD1 matching over 8 bases. From germline, CDR1 is SGHRS and CDR2 YFSETQ. Trimming removed 4 bases from V and 3 bases from J; junction bases left unmatched: 5. The CDR3 is made up of 14 amino acids. The CDR3 loop is CASSVGQVEETQYF. The DNA of the CDR3 is TGCGCCAGCAGCGTGGGACAGGTAGAAGAGACCCAGTACTTC. Variable domain in full (rest from reference TRBV5-1 and TRBJ2-5): KAGVTQTPRYLIKTRGQQVTLSCSPISGHRSVSWYQQTPGQGLQFLFEYFSETQRNKGNFPGRFSGRQFSNSRSEMNVSTLELGDSALYLCASSVGQVEETQYFGPGTRLLVL.

Remarks on this clone: Other DNA sequences in this sample translate to the same CDR3. The chain joins TRBV6-5 to TRBJ2-5, with a possible D match to TRBD2 (7 bases). Germline loops: CDR1 MNHEY, CDR2 SVGAGI. The CDR3 runs 15 residues. V was pared by 5 bases and J by 7 bases, with 20 bases between. The CDR3 is CASSPLTSRGATQYF. CDR3 sequence (DNA): TGTGCCAGCAGTCCCTTGACTAGCCGGGGGGCGACCCAGTACTTC.

This rearrangement joins TRBV6-1 to TRBJ2-1; D remains unclear. Deletions cut 5 bases from V and 2 bases from J, with 4 bases between. Germline values: CDR1 MNHNS, CDR2 SASEGT. The CDR3 has 12 amino acids. The CDR3 spells CASSPTYNEQFF. CDR3 coding DNA: TGTGCCAGCAGTCCGACCTACAATGAGCAGTTCTTC.

This clone showed up just once. The chain carries TRBV2 and TRBJ2-7, with D hard to call. V was pared by 7 bases and J by 2 bases, with 6 bases between. Germline-derived CDR1 and CDR2 are SNHLY and FYNNEI. The CDR3 sequence is 11 residues long. The CDR3 loop reads CASKSAYEQYF. CDR3 nucleotides: TGTGCCAGCAAGTCAGCCTACGAGCAGTACTTC.

The V gene is TRBV5-5, the J gene TRBJ1-6; D is possibly TRBD1 (5 bases). CDR1 is SGHKS, CDR2 YYEKEE, per germline (reference sequence). Trimming cost V 4 bases and J 7 bases, with 15 bases left between them. The length of the CDR3 is 15 residues. CDR3 nucleotide sequence: TGTGCCAGCAGCGGGCAGGGTGGTAGAAATTCACCCCTCCACTTT. Its translation: CASSGQGGRNSPLHF.

The V and J genes are TRBV11-2 and TRBJ2-7, with D possibly being TRBD2 (6 bases). CDR1 SGHAT and CDR2 FQNNGV come from the germline V gene. Trimming shortened V by 3 bases and J by 2 bases, and 14 bases separated the two germline ends. This CDR3 has 15 residues. CDR3 coding DNA: TGTGCCAGCAGCTTGAGGCGGGGCGCAACCTACGAGCAGTACTTC. Protein product: CASSLRRGATYEQYF.

This chain links TRBV5-1 with TRBJ2-7; 15 nucleotides agree with TRBD2. This CDR3 has 18 residues. J lost 0 bases, V lost 3 bases, and 7 bases had no gene match. Germline CDR1 SGHRS, CDR2 YFSETQ. In nucleotides, the CDR3 is TGCGCCAGCAGCTGGTCGGGACTAGCGGGGGGCGCCTCCTACGAGCAGTACTTC. Translating gives CASSWSGLAGGASYEQYF.

The rearrangement links TRBV25-1 to TRBJ1-1; D ambiguous. Germline V lookup: CDR1 MGHDK, CDR2 SYGVNS. This CDR3 contains 11 residues. V dropped 7 bases and J dropped 6 bases, with 9 bases sitting between them. The CDR3 region has the DNA TGTGCCAGCACCAAACGACCTGAAGCTTTCTTT. This codes for CASTKRPEAFF.

The chain joins TRBV7-3 to TRBJ2-3, with D unresolved. The CDR3 runs 13 residues. V was cut by 6 bases and J by 2 bases, with 9 bases left in between. The germline V gene has CDR1 SGHTA and CDR2 FQGTGA. The CDR3 DNA sequence: TGTGCCAGCAGTCGAGTTACCACAGATACGCAGTATTTT. As protein: CASSRVTTDTQYF.

This clone was seen more than once but under ten times. The V gene is TRBV10-1, the J gene TRBJ2-7, with unresolved D. The length of the CDR3 is 13 residues. The V gene lost 4 bases and the J gene lost 1 base, with 8 bases spanning the gap. The V gene's germline CDR1 is WNHNN and CDR2 SYGVQD (reference sequence). CDR3 region: CASSVPESYEQYF. CDR3 DNA: TGCGCCAGCAGTGTACCAGAATCCTACGAGCAGTACTTC.

The CDR3 bases are TGTGCCTGGAGTGTACAGTCCTACTCCTACGAGCAGTACTTC. It yields the protein CAWSVQSYSYEQYF. This chain links TRBV30 with TRBJ2-7; no clear D. CDR3 length equals 14 residues. The V and J ends lost 0 bases and 0 bases respectively, with 9 bases between them. Germline loops: CDR1 GTSNPN, CDR2 SVGIG (reference sequence). Looking up the rest from reference TRBV30 and TRBJ2-7 gives the full variable domain: SQTIHQWPATLVQPVGSPLSLECTVEGTSNPNLYWYRQAAGRGLQLLFYSVGIGQISSEVPQNLSASRPQDRQFILSSKKLLLSDSGFYLCAWSVQSYSYEQYFGPGTRLTVT.

Details on this clone: This sample includes further DNA sequences coding for the same CDR3. The chain has TRBV15 and TRBJ1-1; D ambiguous. This CDR3 comprises 13 residues. From germline, CDR1 is LNHNV and CDR2 YYDKDF (reference sequence). Trimming removed 3 bases from V and 1 base from J, with 6 bases in between. The DNA for the CDR3 is TGTGCCACCAGCAGGAGAGGGAACACTGAAGCTTTCTTT. Translating it yields CATSRRGNTEAFF.

This chain connects TRBV7-3 to TRBJ2-6; 13 bases fit TRBD2. Germline V lookup: CDR1 SGHTA, CDR2 FQGTGA. This CDR3 is 18 amino acids long. V lost 4 bases, J lost 2 bases, and 5 bases stayed unmatched. The CDR3 sequence: CASSSGLAGPAGANVLTF. The CDR3 nucleotides read TGTGCCAGCAGCTCGGGACTAGCGGGGCCTGCTGGGGCCAACGTCCTGACTTTC.

The chain is built from TRBV9 and TRBJ1-5; D unclear. The germline gives CDR1 SGDLS, CDR2 YYNGEE. CDR3 size: 12 residues. V lost 0 bases, J lost 4 bases, and 2 bases lay in between. CDR3 coding DNA: TGTGCCAGCAGCGTAGGGAATCAGCCCCAGCATTTT. It codes for CASSVGNQPQHF.

V gene TRBV13 combines with J gene TRBJ2-7; D not certain. Germline CDR1 and CDR2: PRHDT and FYEKMQ (reference sequence). This CDR3 has 13 residues. With 5 bases removed from V and 0 bases from J, the gap between germline ends came to 8 bases. The CDR3 here is CASSPQDSYEQYF. The CDR3 DNA reads as TGTGCCAGCAGCCCCCAAGACTCCTACGAGCAGTACTTC.

Only one count was recorded for this clone. The chain uses TRBV5-1 and TRBJ2-2; D gene unclear. The germline V gene has CDR1 SGHRS and CDR2 YFSETQ. Trimming shortened V by 0 bases and J by 8 bases, and 8 bases separated the two germline ends. This CDR3 has 13 residues. The CDR3 DNA reads as TGCGCCAGCAGCTTGGGGACCCCAGGGGAGCTGTTTTTT. Translating gives CASSLGTPGELFF.

The chain is built from TRBV18 and TRBJ1-2; D uncertain. Germline lookup yields CDR1 KGHSH and CDR2 LQKENI. Trimming took 3 bases from V and 1 from J, leaving 15 bases between them. This CDR3 contains 16 residues. The CDR3 reads CASSPYTLDFNYGYTF. CDR3 coding DNA: TGTGCCAGCTCACCCTATACACTGGATTTTAACTATGGCTACACCTTC.

CDR3: CSVARGNYGYTF. The CDR3 DNA follows: TGCAGCGTTGCGCGGGGGAACTATGGCTACACCTTC. V gene TRBV29-1 combines with J gene TRBJ1-2, with D maybe TRBD1 (5 bases). Germline V lookup: CDR1 SQVTM, CDR2 ANQGSEA. The CDR3 is made up of 12 amino acids. With 4 bases removed from V and 2 bases from J, the gap between germline ends came to 8 bases. Together with reference TRBV29-1 and TRBJ1-2, the CDR3 gives the full variable domain: SAVISQKPSRDICQRGTSLTIQCQVDSQVTMMFWYRQQPGQSLTLIATANQGSEATYESGFVIDKFPISRPNLTFSTLTVSNMSPEDSSIYLCSVARGNYGYTFGSGTRLTVV.

CDR3 DNA sequence: TGCGCCAGCAGTGAGTCGGGGGGGCCCCGCAATGAGCAGTTCTTC. This sequence encodes CASSESGGPRNEQFF. V and J are TRBV10-1 and TRBJ2-1, with D perhaps matching TRBD2 (7 bases). Trimming shortened V by 0 bases and J by 6 bases, and 12 bases separated the two germline ends. The CDR3 runs 15 residues. Germline V gene sequence: CDR1 WNHNN, CDR2 SYGVQD (reference sequence).

In the case of this clone: This sample also contains other DNA sequences that code for the same CDR3. V is TRBV5-6 and J is TRBJ1-1, with D possibly TRBD1 on 5 matching bases. Trimming removed 1 base at V and 8 bases at J, with 12 bases between. The CDR3 is made up of 13 amino acids. CDR1 SGHDT and CDR2 YYEEEE come from the germline V gene. The CDR3 here is CASSLIIGGEAFF. CDR3 DNA sequence: TGTGCCAGCAGCTTGATAATTGGGGGGGAAGCTTTCTTT.

CDR3 DNA sequence: TGTGCCAGCAGCCCCGGGACTAGCGGGATGTACGGGTTCTTC. It yields the protein CASSPGTSGMYGFF. The chain has TRBV2 and TRBJ2-1; 13 nucleotides line up with TRBD2. Germline loops: CDR1 SNHLY, CDR2 FYNNEI. Trimming took 6 bases from V and 15 from J; bases not matched to a gene: 11. There are 14 residues in the CDR3.

The chain combines TRBV19 with TRBJ2-1, with 10 positions matching TRBD2. This CDR3 region has 16 residues. Per the germline V gene, CDR1 is LNHDA and CDR2 is SQIVND (reference sequence). V was pared by 4 bases and J by 9 bases, with 12 bases of the junction left unmatched. The CDR3 DNA reads TGTGCCAGTAGTACCAGGACTAGCGGAAAACCCGGTGAGCAGTTCTTC. It is translated as CASSTRTSGKPGEQFF.